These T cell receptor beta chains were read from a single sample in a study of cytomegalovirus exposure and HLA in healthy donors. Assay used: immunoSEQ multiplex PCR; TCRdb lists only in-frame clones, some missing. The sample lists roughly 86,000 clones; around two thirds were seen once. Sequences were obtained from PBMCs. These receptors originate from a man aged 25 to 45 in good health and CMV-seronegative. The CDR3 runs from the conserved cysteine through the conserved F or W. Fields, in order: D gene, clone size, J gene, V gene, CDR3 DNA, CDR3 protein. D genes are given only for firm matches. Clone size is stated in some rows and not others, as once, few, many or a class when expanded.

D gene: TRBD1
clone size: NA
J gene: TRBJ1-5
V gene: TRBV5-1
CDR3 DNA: TGCGCCAGCAGCTGGCGACAGGGAAGCCAGCCCCAGCATTTT
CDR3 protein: CASSWRQGSQPQHF

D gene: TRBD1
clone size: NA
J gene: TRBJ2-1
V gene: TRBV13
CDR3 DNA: TGTGCCAGCAGCTCCCGGGACAGGGGGAACAATGAGCAGTTCTTC
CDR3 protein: CASSSRDRGNNEQFF

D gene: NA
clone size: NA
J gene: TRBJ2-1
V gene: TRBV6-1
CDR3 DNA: TGTGCCAGCATCGACAGTCCTAGCTCCTACAATGAGCAGTTCTTC
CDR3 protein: CASIDSPSSYNEQFF

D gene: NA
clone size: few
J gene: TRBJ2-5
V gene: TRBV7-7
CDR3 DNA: TGTGCTAGCAGCATTGGAGACAGCCGGGAGACCCAGTACTTC
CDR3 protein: CASSIGDSRETQYF

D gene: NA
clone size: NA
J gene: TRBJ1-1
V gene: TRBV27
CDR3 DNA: TGTGCCAGCAGTTCAATACCGGGAAGACTGAACACTGAAGCTTTCTTT
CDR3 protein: CASSSIPGRLNTEAFF

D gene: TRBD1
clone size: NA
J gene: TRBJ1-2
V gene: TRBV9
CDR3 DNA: TGTGCCAGCAGCGAACTGGGGACAGGGCATGGCTACACCTTC
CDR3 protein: CASSELGTGHGYTF

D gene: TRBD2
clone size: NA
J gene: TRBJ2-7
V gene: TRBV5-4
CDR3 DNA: TGTGCCAGCAGCACCGGGACTAGATTTCACGAGCAGTACTTC
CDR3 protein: CASSTGTRFHEQYF

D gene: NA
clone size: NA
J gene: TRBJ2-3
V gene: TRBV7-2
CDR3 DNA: TGTGCCAGCAGCTTCTTTGCAGATACGCAGTATTTT
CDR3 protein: CASSFFADTQYF

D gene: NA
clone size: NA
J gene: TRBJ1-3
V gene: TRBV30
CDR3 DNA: TGTGCCTGGAGCCAGGGGACTGGAAACACCATATATTTT
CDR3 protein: CAWSQGTGNTIYF

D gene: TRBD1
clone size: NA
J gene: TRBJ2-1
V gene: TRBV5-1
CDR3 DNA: TGCGCCAGCAGCTTGGAAGGGACAGGGTACAATGAGCAGTTCTTC
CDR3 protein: CASSLEGTGYNEQFF

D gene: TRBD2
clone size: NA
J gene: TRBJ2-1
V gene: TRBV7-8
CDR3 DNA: TGTGCCAGCAGCTTCTCTAGCGGGAGAACGCATGAGCAGTTCTTC
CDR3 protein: CASSFSSGRTHEQFF

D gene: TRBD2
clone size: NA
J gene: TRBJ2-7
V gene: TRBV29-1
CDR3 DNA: TGCAGCGTAAAGGGACTAGCGGGACGGGACTACGAGCAGTACTTC
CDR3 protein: CSVKGLAGRDYEQYF

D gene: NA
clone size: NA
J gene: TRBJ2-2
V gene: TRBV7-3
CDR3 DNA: TGTGCCAGCAGCGCCATAGAGGGGGTAACCGGGGAGCTGTTTTTT
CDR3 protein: CASSAIEGVTGELFF

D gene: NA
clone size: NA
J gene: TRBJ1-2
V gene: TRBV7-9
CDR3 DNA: TGTGCCAGCATCGAACAGGGAATCTATGGCTACACCTTC
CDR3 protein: CASIEQGIYGYTF

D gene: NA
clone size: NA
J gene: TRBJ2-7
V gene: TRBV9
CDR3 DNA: TGTGCCAGCAGCGTAGCTCCTGGCCTTTCCTACGAGCAGTACTTC
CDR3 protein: CASSVAPGLSYEQYF

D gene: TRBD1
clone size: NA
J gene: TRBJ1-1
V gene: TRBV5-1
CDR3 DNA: TGCGCCAGCAGCGGAAGGACAGGGGGCCTAGGAACTGAAGCTTTCTTT
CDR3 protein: CASSGRTGGLGTEAFF

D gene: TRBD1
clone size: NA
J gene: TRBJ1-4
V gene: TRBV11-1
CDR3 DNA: TGTGCCAGCAGCCCAGACGGACAGGCTAATGAAAAACTGTTTTTT
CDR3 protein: CASSPDGQANEKLFF

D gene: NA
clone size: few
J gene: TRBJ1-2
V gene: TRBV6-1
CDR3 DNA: TGTGCCAGCAGTGAAGGGGAGACAGGACTCGGGAACTATGGCTACACCTTC
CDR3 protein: CASSEGETGLGNYGYTF

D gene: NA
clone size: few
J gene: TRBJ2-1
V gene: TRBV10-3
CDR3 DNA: TGTGCCATCAACGCGGGTGAATACAATGAGCAGTTCTTC
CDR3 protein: CAINAGEYNEQFF

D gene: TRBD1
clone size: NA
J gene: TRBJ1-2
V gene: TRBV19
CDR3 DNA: TGTGCCAGTAGTATCAACTACAGGGGGCTGGACGTCTATGGCTACACCTTC
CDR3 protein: CASSINYRGLDVYGYTF